Each of the 30 T cell receptor beta chains below was sequenced from the same sample in a study of blood T cell repertoires in COVID-19. Sequencing was performed with immunoSEQ multiplex PCR; in TCRdb, only in-frame clones are kept and a portion is missing. The sample carries around 200,000 clones, 85% to 90% recorded once. Sequencing was done on a sample of PBMCs or T cells enriched from blood (not recorded which). The receptors originated from a man in his forties who had recovered from COVID-19.

The rearrangement joins TRBV5-1 to TRBJ1-3; tentatively, D is TRBD1 (6 bases). The V end lost 0 bases, the J end lost 8 bases, and 12 bases lay between the germline ends. Germline V gene data show CDR1 as SGHRS and CDR2 as YFSETQ. The CDR3 spans 14 residues. The CDR3 protein is CASSLGHRADTIYF. The CDR3 coding sequence is TGCGCCAGCAGCTTGGGGCACAGGGCAGACACCATATATTTT.

The J gene is TRBJ1-6, the V gene TRBV5-8; D not resolved. Germline CDR1 SGHTS, CDR2 YDEGEE. This CDR3 has 14 residues. The V end lost 4 bases, the J end lost 6 bases, and 11 bases lay between the germline ends. CDR3 nucleotides: TGTGCCAGCAGCACGAACTTCTCTAATTCACCCCTCCACTTT. Translated: CASSTNFSNSPLHF.

The chain recombines TRBV14 with TRBJ1-1; D possibly corresponds to TRBD1 (5 bases). CDR3 length: 16 amino acids. Deletions cut 1 base from V and 3 bases from J, with 15 bases between. The germline CDR1 and CDR2 sequences are SGHDN and FVKESK. CDR3: CASSQVRSGRDTEAFF. The CDR3 coding sequence is TGTGCCAGCAGCCAAGTTCGCTCAGGGAGGGACACTGAAGCTTTCTTT.

The chain has TRBV10-2 and TRBJ2-7; D is unresolved. This CDR3 has 12 residues. Germline V gives CDR1 WSHSY, CDR2 SAAADI. V was cut by 3 bases and J by 3 bases, with 6 bases left in between. In nucleotides, the CDR3 is TGCGCCAGCAGTGAAAGAGGCTACGAGCAGTACTTC. It is translated as CASSERGYEQYF.

This clone has a single count. V usage is TRBV7-9 and J usage is TRBJ2-5; 8 bases align to TRBD1. Germline V gene lookup returns CDR1 SEHNR and CDR2 FQNEAQ (reference sequence). This CDR3 region has 15 residues. V was clipped by 4 bases and J by 2 bases; unmatched bases: 6. The CDR3 region has the DNA TGTGCCAGCAGCTCCGGGACAGGCAGACAAGAGACCCAGTACTTC. This gives the protein CASSSGTGRQETQYF.

The chain joins TRBV30 to TRBJ2-1; D uncertain. Trimming shortened V by 0 bases and J by 7 bases, and 7 bases separated the two germline ends. Germline CDR1 GTSNPN, CDR2 SVGIG (reference sequence). This CDR3 is 12 amino acids long. The CDR3 protein is CAWSVVGNEQFF. The CDR3 nucleotides are TGTGCCTGGAGTGTAGTCGGGAATGAGCAGTTCTTC. The whole variable domain, remainder taken from reference TRBV30 and TRBJ2-1, is SQTIHQWPATLVQPVGSPLSLECTVEGTSNPNLYWYRQAAGRGLQLLFYSVGIGQISSEVPQNLSASRPQDRQFILSSKKLLLSDSGFYLCAWSVVGNEQFFGPGTRLTVL.

This chain links TRBV27 with TRBJ1-1; D is unclear. V lost 0 bases, J lost 4 bases, and 12 bases lay in between. This CDR3 contains 15 residues. From germline, CDR1 is MNHEY and CDR2 SMNVEV (reference sequence). The CDR3 bases are TGTGCCAGCAGTTTATCCCCCGGCTCGGGCACTGAAGCTTTCTTT. This gives the protein CASSLSPGSGTEAFF.

This clone was seen just once. The chain combines TRBV27 with TRBJ1-2; no firm D call. Trimming shortened V by 3 bases and J by 7 bases, and 15 bases separated the two germline ends. Germline values: CDR1 MNHEY, CDR2 SMNVEV (reference sequence). This CDR3 region has 14 residues. The CDR3 coding sequence is TGTGCCAGCAGTTTGGCGGGTGCGATGGGTGGCTACACCTTC. Translation: CASSLAGAMGGYTF.

The DNA for the CDR3 is TGCAGTGCTAGTCACGGGAGCTACGAGCAGTACTTC. Translation: CSASHGSYEQYF. The rearrangement joins TRBV20-1 to TRBJ2-7, with TRBD2 as a possible D gene (6 bases). Trimming pared 3 bases from V and 3 bases from J, leaving 9 bases between. Germline CDR1 and CDR2: DFQATT and SNEGSKA (reference sequence). The CDR3 totals 12 residues.

The chain is built from TRBV10-3 and TRBJ1-5, with no clear D. Deletions cut 4 bases from V and 0 bases from J, with 7 bases between. The CDR3 is 14 amino acids. Germline V gene lookup returns CDR1 ENHRY and CDR2 SYGVKD. The CDR3 sequence: CAISALGSNQPQHF. The CDR3 DNA is TGTGCCATCAGTGCCCTCGGTAGCAATCAGCCCCAGCATTTT.

This clone occurred many times. The rearrangement joins TRBV11-2 to TRBJ1-1; TRBD1 aligns across 7 bases. CDR1 is SGHAT and CDR2 is FQNNGV in the germline V gene. This CDR3 spans 14 amino acids. Losses at the gene ends were 4 bases for V and 1 base for J; bases not matched to a gene: 3. CDR3 DNA: TGTGCCAGCAGCTGGGACAGTAAGAACACTGAAGCTTTCTTT. It translates to CASSWDSKNTEAFF.

The rearrangement joins TRBV27 to TRBJ2-7; D gene ambiguous. The CDR3 spans 15 residues. The germline CDR1 and CDR2 sequences are MNHEY and SMNVEV (reference sequence). Trimming shortened V by 1 base and J by 4 bases, and 14 bases separated the two germline ends. CDR3 in DNA: TGTGCCAGCAGTTTATTGGCAGGTCAATATTACGAGCAGTACTTC. Residues: CASSLLAGQYYEQYF.

The V and J genes are TRBV4-1 and TRBJ1-4; 7 bases fit TRBD1. The CDR3 covers 13 residues. CDR1 MGHRA and CDR2 YSYEKL come from the germline V gene. V gave up 6 bases and J gave up 8 bases; unmatched junction bases: 6. The CDR3 bases are TGCGCCAGCAGAGGGGGACAGCAAGAAAAACTGTTTTTT. It specifies CASRGGQQEKLFF.

V and J are TRBV5-1 and TRBJ2-3, with TRBD2 matching 10 bases. Germline assignment: CDR1 SGHRS and CDR2 YFSETQ. This CDR3 has 16 amino acids. After removal of 0 bases from V and 4 bases from J, the junction contained 5 bases not matched to a gene. CDR3 coding DNA: TGCGCCAGCAGCTTGGTAGATCTAGCGGGAGCAGATACGCAGTATTTT. Translation gives CASSLVDLAGADTQYF.

This clone was counted once. The chain is built from TRBV27 and TRBJ2-6, with D maybe TRBD1 (7 bases). From germline, CDR1 is MNHEY and CDR2 SMNVEV (reference sequence). The CDR3 has 18 residues. V was pared by 8 bases and J by 0 bases, with 20 bases between. CDR3 in amino acids: CASRDAAGGSSGANVLTF. DNA of the CDR3: TGTGCCAGCCGGGATGCCGCAGGGGGGAGCTCTGGGGCCAACGTCCTGACTTTC.

The chain is built from TRBV6-5 and TRBJ1-2, with 9 bases that match TRBD1. Per the germline V gene, CDR1 is MNHEY and CDR2 is SVGAGI. V lost 4 bases and J lost 8; bases outside the gene matches: 11. The CDR3 sequence is 15 residues long. DNA for the CDR3: TGTGCCAGCAGTTCCCTGGGACAGGGAAGGCACGGCTACACCTTC. Translated: CASSSLGQGRHGYTF.

The V and J genes are TRBV7-9 and TRBJ2-1; tentatively, D is TRBD1 (5 bases). The CDR3 sequence is 15 residues long. Germline V gene sequence: CDR1 SEHNR, CDR2 FQNEAQ (reference sequence). V dropped 2 bases and J dropped 7 bases, with 15 bases sitting between them. CDR3 in DNA: TGTGCCAGCAGCTTAAGGGGCTCCCCAACAAATGAGCAGTTCTTC. Residues: CASSLRGSPTNEQFF.

In its sample, this clone was seen once. This sequence joins TRBV5-1 and TRBJ1-4; TRBD1 agrees at 7 bases. Germline values: CDR1 SGHRS, CDR2 YFSETQ. J was trimmed by 3 bases and V by 5 bases; bases with no gene match: 10. This CDR3 has 16 amino acids. CDR3 in DNA: TGCGCCAGCAGTTACTCTACGGGACAGTCTAATGAAAAACTGTTTTTT. It is translated as CASSYSTGQSNEKLFF.

This chain uses TRBV7-3 with TRBJ1-1, with D possibly being TRBD1 (5 bases). The CDR3 has 13 amino acids. The V gene lost 3 bases and the J gene lost 4 bases, with 9 bases spanning the gap. Germline values: CDR1 SGHTA, CDR2 FQGTGA. CDR3 in amino acids: CASSFGGGTEAFF. CDR3 sequence (DNA): TGTGCCAGCAGCTTTGGGGGAGGCACTGAAGCTTTCTTT.

As for this clone: In the same sample, other DNA sequences code for this CDR3. The CDR3 protein is CASSPNPGGYGYTF. Written as DNA, the CDR3 is TGTGCCAGCAGCCCTAACCCTGGAGGCTATGGCTACACCTTC. The V gene is TRBV3-1 (or the pseudogene TRBV3-2), the J gene TRBJ1-2; D is unresolved. Germline CDR1 LGHDT, CDR2 YNNKEL (reference sequence). CDR3 length: 14 amino acids. Trimming removed 4 bases from V and 4 bases from J, with 13 bases in between.

The chain is built from TRBV28 and TRBJ2-3, with 7 nucleotides matching TRBD2. V was pared by 6 bases and J by 4 bases, with 10 bases of the junction left unmatched. The CDR3 spans 15 residues. Looked up from germline, CDR1 is MDHEN and CDR2 is SYDVKM. CDR3 in amino acids: CASSLLAERADTQYF. The DNA of the CDR3 is TGTGCCAGCAGCCTGCTAGCGGAGAGGGCAGATACGCAGTATTTT. Full variable domain (missing parts from reference TRBV28 and TRBJ2-3): DVKVTQSSRYLVKRTGEKVFLECVQDMDHENMFWYRQDPGLGLRLIYFSYDVKMKEKGDIPEGYSVSREKKERFSLILESASTNQTSMYLCASSLLAERADTQYFGPGTRLTVL.

The chain links TRBV11-2 to TRBJ2-1; 11 bases line up with TRBD1. Per germline, CDR1 SGHAT and CDR2 FQNNGV. J lost 8 bases, V lost 1 base, and 10 bases had no gene match. The CDR3 is made up of 17 amino acids. CDR3 nucleotides: TGTGCCAGCAGCTTAGCCCGGGACAGGGGGGTTAGACATGAGCAGTTCTTC. Translating gives CASSLARDRGVRHEQFF.

This clone was seen once. The chain is built from TRBV12-5 and TRBJ2-3; a weak D match, TRBD1 (5 bases). V was clipped by 5 bases and J by 0 bases, with 12 bases between them. Germline V gene data show CDR1 as LGHNT and CDR2 as FRNRAP. This CDR3 is 15 amino acids long. In DNA, the CDR3 is TGTGCTAGTGGTCACGACAGTCCTAGCACAGATACGCAGTATTTT. This gives the protein CASGHDSPSTDTQYF.

DNA for the CDR3: TGTGCCAGCCGCGGAGAGCCTAAGAATGAGCAGTTCTTC. Protein sequence: CASRGEPKNEQFF. The rearrangement links TRBV18 to TRBJ2-1, with unresolved D. The CDR3 runs 13 residues. The germline V gene has CDR1 KGHSH and CDR2 LQKENI. V shed 8 bases and J shed 7 bases, with 15 bases lying between them.

J is TRBJ2-1 and V is TRBV7-9; 9 nucleotides match TRBD1. The germline gives CDR1 SEHNR, CDR2 FQNEAQ (reference sequence). This CDR3 has 14 residues. V lost 2 bases, J lost 7 bases, and 3 bases stayed unmatched. CDR3 protein: CASSLSDRGNEQFF. The CDR3 nucleotides are TGTGCCAGCAGCTTAAGCGACAGGGGGAATGAGCAGTTCTTC. The full variable domain, with the rest looked up from reference TRBV7-9 and TRBJ2-1, is DTGVSQNPRHKITKRGQNVTFRCDPISEHNRLYWYRQTLGQGPEFLTYFQNEAQLEKSRLLSDRFSAERPKGSFSTLEIQRTEQGDSAMYLCASSLSDRGNEQFFGPGTRLTVL.

The gene calls are TRBV30 and TRBJ1-3; 10 bases agree with TRBD1. V lost 3 bases and J lost 15; bases outside the gene matches: 11. CDR1 is GTSNPN and CDR2 is SVGIG in the germline V gene (reference sequence). This CDR3 contains 13 residues. CDR3 bases: TGTGCCTGGAGGCCCCTGACAGGGGGCGCCCAATATTTT. Translated: CAWRPLTGGAQYF.

This sequence joins TRBV12-3 or TRBV12-4 and TRBJ2-2; D ambiguous. The CDR3 spans 13 residues. Trimming removed 3 bases at V and 6 bases at J, with 8 bases between. The DNA for the CDR3 is TGTGCCAGCAGTTTTACGCGGCCCGGGGAGCTGTTTTTT. This gives the protein CASSFTRPGELFF.

V and J are TRBV19 and TRBJ1-2; possibly TRBD1 for D (5 bases). V lost 10 bases to trimming and J lost 0 bases, with 21 bases between them. Germline assignment: CDR1 LNHDA and CDR2 SQIVND (reference sequence). The CDR3 loop spans 16 amino acids. The CDR3 DNA reads as TGTGCCACCTCCAAGGGCAGGGCCAGCTCTAACTATGGCTACACCTTC. It is translated as CATSKGRASSNYGYTF.

The gene calls are TRBV3-1 (or the pseudogene TRBV3-2) and TRBJ2-3; 7 nucleotides line up with TRBD2. The CDR3 runs 17 residues. V was pared by 0 bases and J by 2 bases, with 8 bases of the junction left unmatched. Germline V lookup: CDR1 LGHDT, CDR2 YNNKEL (reference sequence). Here the CDR3 reads CASSQDRLAEYTDTQYF. CDR3 in DNA: TGTGCCAGCAGCCAAGATCGGCTAGCGGAGTACACAGATACGCAGTATTTT.

In nucleotides, the CDR3 is TGTGCCAGCAGTGAATTGAATGGGAGAAATGAAAAACTGTTTTTT. Its translation: CASSELNGRNEKLFF. This chain links TRBV25-1 with TRBJ1-4; D ambiguous. Per germline, CDR1 MGHDK and CDR2 SYGVNS. The CDR3 has 15 residues. V dropped 1 base and J dropped 5 bases, with 11 bases sitting between them.